The 20 T cell receptor beta chains below all came from one sample that was sequenced in a study of CD8 T cells in Susac syndrome. About 0.45 to 1 ug RNA was reverse transcribed with random hexamers. In TCRdb, the immunoSEQ multiplex PCR reads were re-called with MiXCR into one record per CDR3 protein. The table lists approximately 190,000 distinct CDR3 sequences, approximately 96% of them singletons. Sequencing input: CD4+ T cells from PBMCs. Receptors originate from a human donor with Susac syndrome.

The chain carries TRBV30 and TRBJ2-6; D not certain. The CDR3 spans 17 residues. Germline CDR1 GTSNPN, CDR2 SVGIG (reference sequence). Trimming removed 0 bases at V and 0 bases at J, with 12 bases between. For the CDR3, the DNA is TGTGCCTGGAGTGTAGTCGGGCTGGCCTCTGGGGCCAACGTCCTGACTTTC. Amino acids: CAWSVVGLASGANVLTF.

The chain employs TRBV5-6 and TRBJ2-5; perhaps TRBD1 as D (6 bases). CDR1 and CDR2 from the germline V gene are SGHDT and YYEEEE. Trimming took off 4 bases at V and 0 bases at J, with 13 bases between the two ends. CDR3 length: 15 amino acids. The CDR3 DNA follows: TGTGCCAGCAGCGCCCCGGACAGTTACCAAGAGACCCAGTACTTC. Amino acids: CASSAPDSYQETQYF.

The CDR3 reads CASSLTGADYGYTF. The CDR3 DNA reads TGTGCCAGCAGTTTGACGGGGGCGGACTATGGCTACACCTTC. The chain recombines TRBV12-3 or TRBV12-4 with TRBJ1-2; a weak D match, TRBD1 (6 bases). V lost 3 bases and J 3 bases, leaving 11 bases between the germline ends. The CDR3 consists of 14 residues.

The chain carries TRBV7-6 and TRBJ1-2; no clear D gene. Trimming left V 5 bases short and J 4 bases short, with 17 bases between. The CDR3 loop spans 15 amino acids. Germline loops: CDR1 SGHVS, CDR2 FNYEAQ. The CDR3 spells CASSPARTTGYGYTF. The CDR3 region has the DNA TGTGCCAGCAGCCCCGCTCGGACGACGGGCTATGGCTACACCTTC.

J is TRBJ1-1 and V is TRBV5-1; D is perhaps TRBD1 (6 bases). This CDR3 is built from 15 residues. Germline-derived CDR1 and CDR2 are SGHRS and YFSETQ. V gave up 4 bases and J gave up 3 bases, with 16 bases separating them. The CDR3 protein is CASSPGGGTDTEAFF. The DNA of the CDR3 is TGCGCCAGCAGCCCGGGGGGGGGCACGGACACTGAAGCTTTCTTT.

The J gene is TRBJ2-7, the V gene TRBV12-5, with D unresolved. Germline CDR1 is LGHNT and CDR2 is FRNRAP. The CDR3 is made up of 12 amino acids. Deletions cut 5 bases from V and 0 bases from J, with 5 bases between. CDR3 sequence reads: CASGLHSYEQYF. The DNA for the CDR3 is TGTGCTAGTGGTCTCCACTCCTACGAGCAGTACTTC.

The chain links TRBV20-1 to TRBJ2-3; D call uncertain. The CDR3 sequence is 13 residues long. The V and J ends lost 4 bases and 2 bases respectively, with 10 bases between them. CDR1 and CDR2 from the germline V gene are DFQATT and SNEGSKA (reference sequence). CDR3 sequence (DNA): TGCAGTGCTACTTGTGAGCCCACAGATACGCAGTATTTT. Translating gives CSATCEPTDTQYF.

The chain recombines TRBV4-2 with TRBJ2-7, with D perhaps TRBD1 (7 bases). There are 16 residues in the CDR3. CDR1 and CDR2 from the germline V gene are LGHNA and YNFKEQ. Trimming removed 1 base from V and 2 bases from J, with 15 bases in between. CDR3 sequence reads: CASSQGPEGQTYEQYF. In DNA form, the CDR3 reads TGTGCCAGCAGCCAAGGCCCGGAGGGACAGACCTACGAGCAGTACTTC.

V usage is TRBV29-1 and J usage is TRBJ2-7; 8 nucleotides agree with TRBD2. The CDR3 loop spans 13 amino acids. In germline, CDR1 is SQVTM, CDR2 ANQGSEA. V shed 7 bases, J shed 7 bases, and the junction held 12 bases outside the gene matches. Here the CDR3 reads CSASQKAGGEQYF. CDR3 nucleotides: TGCAGCGCGTCTCAGAAGGCGGGGGGAGAGCAGTACTTC.

This clonotype was counted a single time. This rearrangement joins TRBV20-1 to TRBJ2-3; D is unclear. CDR1 is DFQATT and CDR2 is SNEGSKA in the germline V gene (reference sequence). The CDR3 loop spans 11 amino acids. V shed 5 bases and J shed 7 bases, with 10 bases lying between them. The CDR3: CSAPEGYTQYF. CDR3 bases: TGCAGTGCTCCGGAAGGGTATACGCAGTATTTT.

This chain joins TRBV3-1 and TRBJ1-2; 8 nucleotides align to TRBD1. The CDR3 has 17 amino acids. Germline lookup yields CDR1 LGHDT and CDR2 YNNKEL (reference sequence). V was pared by 0 bases and J by 6 bases, with 12 bases of the junction left unmatched. The CDR3, as DNA: TGTGCCAGCAGCCAAGAGCTCCGGGACAGGACGGCTCATGGCTACACCTTC. Amino acid sequence: CASSQELRDRTAHGYTF.

The chain has TRBV12-3 or TRBV12-4 and TRBJ2-7; 10 bases fit TRBD1. The CDR3 runs to 14 residues. V was pared by 4 bases and J by 6 bases, with 6 bases of the junction left unmatched. The CDR3 region is CASSSRGQGTEQYF. CDR3 DNA: TGTGCCAGCAGTTCACGGGGACAGGGGACCGAGCAGTACTTC.

V is TRBV20-1 and J is TRBJ2-5, with D hard to call. Germline V CDR1 and CDR2: DFQATT, SNEGSKA (reference sequence). This CDR3 comprises 15 residues. V was shortened by 7 bases and J by 5 bases, with 23 bases between the two germline ends. As DNA, the CDR3 is TGCAGTGTCACGCCCTTTAAAGAATCCTCGGAGACCCAGTACTTC. It yields the protein CSVTPFKESSETQYF.

This chain connects TRBV30 to TRBJ1-4, with D uncertain. The CDR3 extends over 14 amino acids. The germline gives CDR1 GTSNPN, CDR2 SVGIG (reference sequence). V lost 0 bases and J 8 bases, leaving 13 bases between the germline ends. The CDR3 loop is CAWSVTDWSEKLFF. In nucleotides, the CDR3 is TGTGCCTGGAGTGTAACTGATTGGAGCGAAAAACTGTTTTTT. The entire variable domain, with the rest obtained from reference TRBV30 and TRBJ1-4, is as follows: SQTIHQWPATLVQPVGSPLSLECTVEGTSNPNLYWYRQAAGRGLQLLFYSVGIGQISSEVPQNLSASRPQDRQFILSSKKLLLSDSGFYLCAWSVTDWSEKLFFGSGTQLSVL.

In nucleotides, the CDR3 is TGCCCCGCCCGGGACACGGGCTGCTATGGCTACACCTTC. As protein: CPARDTGCYGYTF. The V call is TRBV20-1, the J call TRBJ1-2; TRBD1 is a possible D gene (6 bases). The CDR3 runs 13 residues. Germline V gives CDR1 DFQATT, CDR2 SNEGSKA (reference sequence).

V and J are TRBV9 and TRBJ1-1; perhaps TRBD1 as D (5 bases). There are 15 residues in the CDR3. CDR1 is SGDLS, CDR2 YYNGEE, per germline. Trimming took 0 bases from V and 4 from J, leaving 13 bases between them. This CDR3 reads CASSVVPGPGTEAFF. CDR3 in DNA: TGTGCCAGCAGCGTAGTTCCGGGGCCGGGCACTGAAGCTTTCTTT.

DNA for the CDR3: TGTGCCAGCAGTTCGGGGTTAGGGGAGACCCAGTACTTC. Protein product: CASSSGLGETQYF. V usage is TRBV27 and J usage is TRBJ2-5; D is perhaps TRBD2 (5 bases). The CDR3 totals 13 residues. The V end lost 4 bases, the J end lost 5 bases, and 11 bases lay between the germline ends. Germline-derived CDR1 and CDR2 are MNHEY and SMNVEV (reference sequence).

The chain uses TRBV20-1 and TRBJ2-3; tentative D call: TRBD1 (6 bases). CDR1 and CDR2 (germline): DFQATT, SNEGSKA (reference sequence). Trimming took 3 bases from V and 5 from J, leaving 24 bases between them. The CDR3 length is 17 residues. The CDR3 nucleotides are TGCAGTGCTAGGGGAACACGGGACAACCCTCGAGGAGATACGCAGTATTTT. Translation gives CSARGTRDNPRGDTQYF.

V is TRBV5-1 and J is TRBJ2-1; possibly TRBD2 for D (5 bases). CDR3 length equals 14 residues. V gave up 0 bases and J gave up 8 bases, with 12 bases separating them. In germline, CDR1 is SGHRS, CDR2 YFSETQ. The CDR3 DNA is TGCGCCAGCAGCTTGGTGGGGAGTCTCGATGAGCAGTTCTTC. It yields the protein CASSLVGSLDEQFF.

In its sample, this clonotype was seen a few times. The chain uses TRBV20-1 and TRBJ2-3, with TRBD2 matching over 11 bases. The germline V gene encodes CDR1 DFQATT and CDR2 SNEGSKA (reference sequence). The J segment lost 6 bases and the V segment lost 4 bases, leaving 6 bases of the junction unmatched. The CDR3 is made up of 14 amino acids. In DNA, the CDR3 is TGCAGTGCTAAATTAGCGGGGGGGCCCGATACGCAGTATTTT. It codes for CSAKLAGGPDTQYF.